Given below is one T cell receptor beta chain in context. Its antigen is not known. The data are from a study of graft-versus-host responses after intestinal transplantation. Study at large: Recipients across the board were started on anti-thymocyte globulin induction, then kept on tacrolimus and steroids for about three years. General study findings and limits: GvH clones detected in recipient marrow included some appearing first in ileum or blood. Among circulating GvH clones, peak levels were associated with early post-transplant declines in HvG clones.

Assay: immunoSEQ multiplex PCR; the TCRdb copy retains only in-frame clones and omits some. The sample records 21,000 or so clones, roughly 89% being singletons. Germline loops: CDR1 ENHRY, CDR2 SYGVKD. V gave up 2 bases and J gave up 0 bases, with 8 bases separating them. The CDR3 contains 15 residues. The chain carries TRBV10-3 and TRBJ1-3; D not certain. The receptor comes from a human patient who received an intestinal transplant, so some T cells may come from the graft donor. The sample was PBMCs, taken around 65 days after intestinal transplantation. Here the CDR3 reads CAISEQALSGNTIYF. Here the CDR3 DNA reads TGTGCCATCAGTGAGCAAGCCCTCTCTGGAAACACCATATATTTT.